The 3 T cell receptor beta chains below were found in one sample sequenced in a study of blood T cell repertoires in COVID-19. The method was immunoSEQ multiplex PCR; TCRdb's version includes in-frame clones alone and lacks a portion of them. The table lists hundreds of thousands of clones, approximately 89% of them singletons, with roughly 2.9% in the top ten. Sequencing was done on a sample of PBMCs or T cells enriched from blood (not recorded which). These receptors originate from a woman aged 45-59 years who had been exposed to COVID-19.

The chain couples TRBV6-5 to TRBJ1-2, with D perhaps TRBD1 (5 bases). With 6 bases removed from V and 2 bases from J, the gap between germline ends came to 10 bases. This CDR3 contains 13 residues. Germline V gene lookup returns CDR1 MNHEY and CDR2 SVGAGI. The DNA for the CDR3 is TGTGCCAGCAGACTGACAGACAACTATGGCTACACCTTC. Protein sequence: CASRLTDNYGYTF.

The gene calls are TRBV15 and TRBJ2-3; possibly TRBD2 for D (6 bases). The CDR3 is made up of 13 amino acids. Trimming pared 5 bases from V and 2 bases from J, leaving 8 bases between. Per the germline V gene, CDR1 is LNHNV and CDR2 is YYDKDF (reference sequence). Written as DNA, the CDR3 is TGTGCCACCAGCCGCGGGGTCACAGATACGCAGTATTTT. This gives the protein CATSRGVTDTQYF.

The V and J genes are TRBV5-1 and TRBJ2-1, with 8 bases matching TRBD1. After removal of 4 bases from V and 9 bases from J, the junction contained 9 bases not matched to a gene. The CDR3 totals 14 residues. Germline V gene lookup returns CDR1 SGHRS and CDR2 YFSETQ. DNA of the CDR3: TGCGCCAGCAGCGGAGCATCAGGGGGCTTTGAGCAGTTCTTC. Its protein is CASSGASGGFEQFF.